Listed here are 31 T cell receptor beta chains from one sample, sequenced in a study of OX40 agonist ivuxolimab in advanced cancers. Repertoires were generated with immunoSEQ multiplex PCR, while TCRdb's copy carries only in-frame clones and drops some. The repertoire includes approximately 70,000 clones, roughly 80% of them detected once, and approximately 1% sits in the top ten. The sample consisted of CD4+ or CD8+ T cells sorted from blood, taken in a trial of the OX40 agonist ivuxolimab. The source of these receptors is an adult with an advanced solid tumor such as melanoma, head and neck, liver or kidney cancer.

The chain is built from TRBV30 and TRBJ1-3; D gene unclear. Trimming pared 3 bases from V and 0 bases from J, leaving 12 bases between. The V gene's germline CDR1 is GTSNPN and CDR2 SVGIG (reference sequence). This CDR3 spans 15 amino acids. The CDR3 DNA is TGTGCCTGGAGCCTCTCCGGGGACTCTGGAAACACCATATATTTT. It is translated as CAWSLSGDSGNTIYF.

The chain combines TRBV2 with TRBJ2-7; TRBD1 might be the D (6 bases). This CDR3 has 12 amino acids. Germline values: CDR1 SNHLY, CDR2 FYNNEI. Trimming left V 7 bases short and J 3 bases short, with 10 bases between. CDR3 amino acids: CASNDRFYEQYF. The CDR3 DNA follows: TGTGCCAGCAACGACAGGTTCTACGAGCAGTACTTC.

The chain employs TRBV5-1 and TRBJ2-7; maybe TRBD1 (6 bases). The germline gives CDR1 SGHRS, CDR2 YFSETQ. V shed 4 bases and J shed 0 bases, with 14 bases lying between them. The CDR3 is made up of 15 amino acids. The CDR3 is CASSRGGDNSYEQYF. The CDR3 DNA reads TGCGCCAGCAGCCGGGGTGGGGACAACTCCTACGAGCAGTACTTC.

The chain joins TRBV28 to TRBJ2-7; 11 nucleotides align to TRBD1. Looked up from germline, CDR1 is MDHEN and CDR2 is SYDVKM. The trim removed 7 bases at V and 1 base at J, leaving 6 bases unmatched. The CDR3 sequence is 15 residues long. The CDR3 loop reads CASNLGTGGSYEQYF. The CDR3 DNA is TGTGCCAGCAACCTAGGGACAGGGGGTTCCTACGAGCAGTACTTC.

V and J are TRBV27 and TRBJ1-2, with D possibly being TRBD1 (6 bases). The CDR3 contains 14 residues. The germline CDR1 and CDR2 sequences are MNHEY and SMNVEV (reference sequence). V lost 6 bases, J lost 4 bases, and 15 bases lay in between. The CDR3, as DNA: TGTGCCAGCAGAAACAGGGAATTCTCCTATGGCTACACCTTC. Its translation: CASRNREFSYGYTF.

The chain couples TRBV5-1 to TRBJ2-1; D perhaps matches TRBD1 (6 bases). The germline CDR1 and CDR2 sequences are SGHRS and YFSETQ. V was trimmed by 7 bases and J by 6 bases, leaving 17 bases between them. The CDR3 loop spans 14 amino acids. In nucleotides, the CDR3 is TGCGCCAGCCGAAGACAGGTAGGGGGCAATGAGCAGTTCTTC. It specifies CASRRQVGGNEQFF.

V gene TRBV7-2 combines with J gene TRBJ1-4; 7 positions match TRBD1. The length of the CDR3 is 15 residues. Germline V gene lookup returns CDR1 SGHTA and CDR2 FQGNSA. The junction had 5 bases not matched to a gene; V was cut back by 3 bases and J by 4 bases. The CDR3 spells CASSLGTAFNEKLFF. For the CDR3, the DNA is TGTGCCAGCAGCTTGGGGACAGCCTTTAATGAAAAACTGTTTTTT.

V gene TRBV18 combines with J gene TRBJ1-3; TRBD1 agrees at 8 bases. The CDR3 totals 16 residues. Losses at the gene ends were 4 bases for V and 0 bases for J; bases not matched to a gene: 5. Germline V gives CDR1 KGHSH, CDR2 LQKENI. This chain's CDR3 is CASSLQQGDSGNTIYF. The CDR3 nucleotides read TGTGCCAGCTCACTTCAACAGGGGGACTCTGGAAACACCATATATTTT.

The chain has TRBV6-5 and TRBJ1-1; no clear D gene. The V gene lost 0 bases and the J gene lost 8 bases, with 10 bases spanning the gap. This CDR3 has 13 residues. CDR1 is MNHEY, CDR2 SVGAGI, per germline. CDR3 coding DNA: TGTGCCAGCAGTTACTCGCTGGGAGAAGAAGCTTTCTTT. Amino acids: CASSYSLGEEAFF.

The V call is TRBV6-6, the J call TRBJ2-4; D is uncertain. Germline V CDR1 and CDR2: MNHNY, SVGAGI (reference sequence). The CDR3 length is 11 residues. Trimming cost V 6 bases and J 7 bases, with 7 bases left between them. The CDR3 sequence is CASSRSNIQYF. CDR3 DNA: TGTGCCAGCAGCCGGTCGAACATTCAGTACTTC.

The CDR3 bases are TGTGCCAGTAGGGGCACAGGGTCATTGAATTCACCCCTCCACTTT. This gives the protein CASRGTGSLNSPLHF. The chain couples TRBV19 to TRBJ1-6; D is possibly TRBD1 (6 bases). From germline, CDR1 is LNHDA and CDR2 SQIVND (reference sequence). Trimming removed 6 bases at V and 7 bases at J, with 16 bases between. CDR3 size: 15 residues.

The chain employs TRBV7-2 and TRBJ1-5; TRBD1 is a possible D gene (5 bases). The CDR3 totals 17 residues. Germline loops: CDR1 SGHTA, CDR2 FQGNSA. Trimming removed 4 bases from V and 2 bases from J, with 18 bases in between. The CDR3 spells CASSSLLGTGGNQPQHF. The CDR3 nucleotides are TGTGCCAGCAGCTCCCTTCTGGGGACTGGGGGCAATCAGCCCCAGCATTTT.

In its sample, this clone was seen a few times. The V and J genes are TRBV7-2 and TRBJ1-6; D not resolved. The CDR3 totals 15 residues. V was pared by 6 bases and J by 7 bases, with 16 bases between. Germline V gene sequence: CDR1 SGHTA, CDR2 FQGNSA. The CDR3 sequence: CASRFGGVGNSPLHF. DNA for the CDR3: TGTGCCAGCAGGTTTGGTGGGGTGGGAAATTCACCCCTCCACTTT.

This chain joins TRBV11-3 and TRBJ2-5; 8 nucleotides line up with TRBD1. Germline CDR1 and CDR2: SGHNT and YENEEA. This CDR3 is 20 amino acids long. V gave up 1 base and J gave up 3 bases; unmatched junction bases: 19. This chain's CDR3 is CASSLARGSPRGTGEETQYF. The CDR3 bases are TGTGCCAGCAGCTTAGCTCGTGGGTCTCCCCGAGGGACAGGTGAAGAGACCCAGTACTTC.

This clone turned up a few times. The chain uses TRBV4-1 and TRBJ1-2; unclear D gene. V lost 5 bases, J lost 0 bases, and 16 bases lay in between. Germline V gene sequence: CDR1 MGHRA, CDR2 YSYEKL. The CDR3 is made up of 16 amino acids. The CDR3 DNA follows: TGCGCCAGCAGCGGACTGGGCTCCGCCTCTAACTATGGCTACACCTTC. It encodes CASSGLGSASNYGYTF.

The V call is TRBV5-5, the J call TRBJ2-4, with 8 bases identical to TRBD2. V trimming: 4 bases; J trimming: 7 bases; junction bases outside the gene matches: 7. CDR3 length: 14 amino acids. Germline CDR1 and CDR2: SGHKS and YYEKEE (reference sequence). CDR3 nucleotide sequence: TGTGCCAGCAGCCCGGGAGCGGGGGCGAACATTCAGTACTTC. This gives the protein CASSPGAGANIQYF.

This clone was seen a single time. The chain uses TRBV5-4 and TRBJ2-3; a weak D match, TRBD1 (6 bases). The CDR3 has 15 amino acids. V gave up 4 bases and J gave up 5 bases, with 17 bases separating them. The V gene's germline CDR1 is SGHNT and CDR2 YYREEE (reference sequence). The CDR3 protein is CASSVTGSSLDTQYF. The CDR3 DNA follows: TGTGCCAGCAGCGTCACAGGGAGTAGTCTAGATACGCAGTATTTT.

The rearrangement joins TRBV19 to TRBJ1-2; D not certain. Trimming took 6 bases from V and 5 from J, leaving 13 bases between them. CDR3 length: 13 amino acids. CDR1 is LNHDA, CDR2 SQIVND, per germline (reference sequence). CDR3 in amino acids: CASRQSTPYGYTF. The CDR3 DNA sequence: TGTGCCAGTAGGCAGTCGACGCCTTATGGCTACACCTTC.

This clone has a handful of counts. The chain uses TRBV2 and TRBJ2-3; 7 bases line up with TRBD1. This CDR3 comprises 15 residues. Trimming removed 0 bases from V and 2 bases from J; junction bases left unmatched: 2. CDR1 is SNHLY and CDR2 is FYNNEI in the germline V gene. Written as DNA, the CDR3 is TGTGCCAGCAGTGAAGCGGGGACAGCCACAGATACGCAGTATTTT. Its translation is CASSEAGTATDTQYF.

V is TRBV25-1 and J is TRBJ2-5, with TRBD1 identical over 10 bases. V lost 5 bases, J lost 5 bases, and 8 bases stayed unmatched. The CDR3 contains 15 residues. Germline V CDR1 and CDR2: MGHDK, SYGVNS. CDR3 nucleotides: TGTGCCAGCAGTACAAGACAGGGGGCAGGGGAGACCCAGTACTTC. Amino acid sequence: CASSTRQGAGETQYF.

The rearrangement uses TRBV6-5 and TRBJ2-2, with D possibly matching TRBD2 (5 bases). The ends were cut back, 7 bases at V and 5 bases at J, with 17 bases in the middle. Germline V lookup: CDR1 MNHEY, CDR2 SVGAGI. The CDR3 spans 15 residues. The CDR3 sequence is CASTKDRGSTGELFF. The CDR3 DNA sequence: TGTGCCAGCACCAAGGACCGGGGATCGACCGGGGAGCTGTTTTTT.

The J gene is TRBJ1-3, the V gene TRBV10-3; 7 nucleotides match TRBD1. Trimming removed 7 bases from V and 0 bases from J; junction bases left unmatched: 12. The germline CDR1 and CDR2 sequences are ENHRY and SYGVKD. The CDR3 covers 17 residues. DNA of the CDR3: TGTGCCATCAAGAGGGCTACAGGGGACCCCTCTGGAAACACCATATATTTT. It specifies CAIKRATGDPSGNTIYF.

This clone was observed a few times. The chain joins TRBV30 to TRBJ2-3, with D hard to call. The CDR3 covers 15 residues. Looked up from germline, CDR1 is GTSNPN and CDR2 is SVGIG (reference sequence). The V gene lost 2 bases and the J gene lost 1 base, with 13 bases spanning the gap. The CDR3 protein is CAWSFGLPRTDTQYF. The CDR3 coding sequence is TGTGCCTGGAGTTTCGGGCTACCTCGCACAGATACGCAGTATTTT.

The chain uses TRBV6-1 and TRBJ1-2; unclear D gene. The germline CDR1 and CDR2 sequences are MNHNS and SASEGT. The V end lost 0 bases, the J end lost 5 bases, and 16 bases lay between the germline ends. There are 16 residues in the CDR3. The CDR3 loop is CASSEASMGLGYGYTF. Written as DNA, the CDR3 is TGTGCCAGCAGTGAAGCGAGCATGGGTCTAGGGTATGGCTACACCTTC.

The gene calls are TRBV5-1 and TRBJ2-7; TRBD1 aligns across 7 bases. V was pared by 0 bases and J by 2 bases, with 8 bases of the junction left unmatched. CDR1 is SGHRS and CDR2 is YFSETQ in the germline V gene. CDR3 length: 16 residues. In DNA form, the CDR3 reads TGCGCCAGCAGCTTGGGCCACCGGGACAGCACCTACGAGCAGTACTTC. This encodes CASSLGHRDSTYEQYF.

This chain uses TRBV7-2 with TRBJ2-7; weak D call: TRBD1 (6 bases). Germline V lookup: CDR1 SGHTA, CDR2 FQGNSA. The germline V and J ends were trimmed by 6 bases and 3 bases, with 15 bases remaining between them. CDR3 length: 14 residues. CDR3 coding DNA: TGTGCCAGCAGTTTTAGGACAGCCCGCTACGAGCAGTACTTC. Encoded protein: CASSFRTARYEQYF.

The chain has TRBV5-1 and TRBJ2-6, with D possibly matching TRBD1 (6 bases). The CDR3 is made up of 14 amino acids. Germline CDR1 and CDR2: SGHRS and YFSETQ. V lost 8 bases to trimming and J lost 2 bases, with 11 bases between them. The CDR3 here is CASRQVAGANVLTF. CDR3 in DNA: TGCGCCAGTCGACAGGTGGCTGGGGCCAACGTCCTGACTTTC.

The chain couples TRBV6-5 to TRBJ2-1; D may be TRBD2 (5 bases). The V gene's germline CDR1 is MNHEY and CDR2 SVGAGI. The CDR3 length is 13 residues. V shed 8 bases and J shed 10 bases, with 18 bases lying between them. The CDR3 DNA sequence: TGTGCCAGCGGGTACCGGGGTCTCGGAGAGCAGTTCTTC. Translating gives CASGYRGLGEQFF.

V and J are TRBV7-7 and TRBJ2-2; TRBD1 matches 10 bases. V gave up 5 bases and J gave up 6 bases; unmatched junction bases: 6. The CDR3 spans 15 residues. CDR1 and CDR2 (germline): SSHAT, FNYEAQ (reference sequence). CDR3 DNA sequence: TGTGCCAGCAGCGCGACAGGGGGCTGGGCCGGGGAGCTGTTTTTT. Its protein is CASSATGGWAGELFF.

The V gene is TRBV28, the J gene TRBJ2-5, with TRBD2 identical over 9 bases. Looked up from germline, CDR1 is MDHEN and CDR2 is SYDVKM. V lost 5 bases to trimming and J lost 5 bases; unmatched junction nucleotides: 12. The CDR3 extends over 16 amino acids. The CDR3 region is CASSPALGGGEETQYF. The CDR3, as DNA: TGTGCCAGCAGTCCGGCGCTGGGCGGGGGGGAGGAGACCCAGTACTTC.

The rearrangement links TRBV5-1 to TRBJ1-2; D is uncertain. CDR1 is SGHRS, CDR2 YFSETQ, per germline. This CDR3 region has 12 residues. Trimming removed 4 bases from V and 1 base from J, with 5 bases in between. CDR3 amino acids: CASSDGNYGYTF. In nucleotides, the CDR3 is TGCGCCAGCAGCGACGGTAACTATGGCTACACCTTC.